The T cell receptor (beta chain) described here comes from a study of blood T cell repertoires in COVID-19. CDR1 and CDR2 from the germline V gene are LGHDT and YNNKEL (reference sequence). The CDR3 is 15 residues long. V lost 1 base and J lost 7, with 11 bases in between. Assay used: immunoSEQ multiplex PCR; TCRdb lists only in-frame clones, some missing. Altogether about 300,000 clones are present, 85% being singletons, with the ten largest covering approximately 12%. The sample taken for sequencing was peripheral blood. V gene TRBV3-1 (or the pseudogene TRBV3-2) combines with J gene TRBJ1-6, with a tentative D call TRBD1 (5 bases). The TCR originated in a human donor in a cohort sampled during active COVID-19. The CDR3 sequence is CASSQGSGANSPLHF. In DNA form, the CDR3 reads TGTGCCAGCAGCCAAGGAAGTGGGGCGAATTCACCCCTCCACTTT.